The TCR beta chain under discussion was sequenced for a study of blood T cell repertoires in COVID-19. Study overall: The origin of the acute and convalescent COVID-19 samples was the United States, Italy and Spain. Nucleic acid was either cDNA or gDNA, and it came from T cells, B-cell-depleted T cells, or PBMCs.

In the authors' methods: Estimates of nucleated cell counts were drawn from the amplification of reference gene primers. Data came from immunoSEQ multiplex PCR; TCRdb stores just in-frame clones and leaves some out. D and trimming were read from the DNA, whereas the V and J calls and clone size are those reported in that table. The sample includes some 220,000 clones, around 81% seen only once; the top ten take 3% to 3.5%. Germline V gene data show CDR1 as LNHNV and CDR2 as YYDKDF (reference sequence). The CDR3 has 14 residues. With 3 bases clipped from V and 0 bases from J, the junction kept 2 bases outside the gene matches.

Sequenced input: peripheral blood. This rearrangement joins TRBV15 to TRBJ2-7; TRBD1 aligns across 7 bases. The source is a woman in her 30s who had recovered from COVID-19. In DNA form, the CDR3 reads TGTGCCACCAGCAGGGACAGGAGCTCCTACGAGCAGTACTTC. This encodes CATSRDRSSYEQYF.